The following is a TCR beta chain sequence with its context. This clone was seen a few times. The antigen this receptor binds is unknown. It has no much larger one-base neighbor in the sample; base qualities were not kept. Donors were healthy HIV-negative adults with no recently reported acute infections or vaccinations. Every donor was a Caucasian adult residing in Nashville, Tennessee, USA. Magnetic negative selection was used to enrich CD4+ T cells, after which naive cells were positively selected on CD45RA and the negative fraction became the memory subset. Blood was obtained by leukapheresis, after which PBMCs were separated by Ficoll-Histopaque density gradient centrifugation and cryopreserved in liquid nitrogen vapor phase. Analytical flow cytometry was used to check the purity and quantity of every magnetically sorted T cell population. Each sorted fraction had its genomic DNA isolated and then quantified by UV absorbance on a Nanodrop 2000c.

The data belong to a study of shared clonotypes between healthy human individuals (dated by TCRdb to 2020 to 2021). For the study in its entirety: The cohort comprised a couple of women and three men aged 18 to 49 years. For each donor, CD4 naive and CD4 memory were each given three plates, CD8 naive was given two plates, and CD8 memory was given one plate. The study deeply sequenced blood TCR repertoires of about 5 healthy adults to estimate repertoire size and the extent of clonotype sharing between individuals. Libraries were prepared and TCR repertoires were sequenced by different laboratories using diverse techniques, in order to increase sequencing depth and limit assay-specific biases. Each donor's leukapheresis produced roughly between roughly 0.94 and 9.5 billion PBMCs.

TCR CDR3 regions were amplified from genomic DNA by multiplex PCR using the deep immunoSEQ assay. Genomic DNA extracted from each cell subset was distributed evenly over all wells of several immunoSEQ 96-well plates, and each plate served as one replicate. For sorted subsets, each replicate PCR was loaded with approximately 0.2 ug genomic DNA, equivalent to 30,000 or so T cell genomes. The purified libraries were quantified using a Qubit 3.0 fluorometer, sized with a Bioanalyzer 2100, and then quantified again using the KAPA Library Quantification kit. A separate single-read 150-cycle Illumina NextSeq 550 flow cell was used to sequence each immunoSEQ 96-well plate. The source study handled its data this way. Because only junctional sequences without quality scores were contained in the immunoSEQ output, filtering matching that applied to full-length reads could not be performed. To assign V/J genes and CDR3, sequences were annotated using PyIR, a Python wrapper for IgBLAST v1.9, with IMGT germline references. Reads were filtered out if the reads had weak V/J assignments (E-value above 1e-6), no CDR3, stop codons, out-of-frame junctions, or ambiguous translated residues. A V3J clonotype was defined by an identical inferred V gene, J gene, and CDR3 amino acid sequence. To compute the percentage overlap between repertoires, the number of shared unique clonotypes was divided by the size of the smaller repertoire. Three approaches were used to assess repertoire richness: RTK rarefaction, the Chao1 estimator, and Recon v2.1 estimates of unobserved clonotypes. OLGA was used to compute generation probabilities for all TCRbeta clonotypes that the gDNA method yielded from four donors. Sourced from immuneACCESS, this table was stored by TCRdb with only in-frame sequences that have V and J called. A share of the clones is absent; for the studies checked, an unresolved V gene accounts for under half, and the remainder has no known explanation. V and J calls and clone size are as listed in that table; D and trimming were resolved from the DNA. The sample profile shows 2,500,000 or so clones; around 90% of them were found once. Jointly, the top ten make up 0.13% to 0.15% of the sample.

The research as a whole found: Compared with non-shared clonotypes, clonotypes shared by all four sorted-subset donors had higher generation probabilities. Based on pairwise subsampling, the degree of clonotype sharing among donors was expected to be affected by sequencing depth. Only blood was sampled, and tissue TCR repertoires likely differ from those in blood. Because the study included a small number of donors, the genetic and exposure-history diversity represented was limited. Roughly 5% of naive CD4, 3.5% of naive CD8, approximately 2.2% of memory CD4, and around 0.4% of memory CD8 clonotypes were shared across several donors. Incomplete sequencing was indicated by rarefaction of sorted-subset datasets, despite the large sequencing depth. Estimated clonotype richness was generally larger for naive than for memory subsets.

Trimming costs V 2 bases and J 10 bases, and their ends lie 13 bases apart. The CDR3 spans 14 residues, from the cysteine through the phenylalanine. The only DNA kept is the CDR3, 42 bases in frame from the first base. From a lookup of the germline V gene, CDR1 and CDR2 are SGHRS and YFSETQ. The V and J genes are TRBV5-1 and TRBJ1-6, and the D gene may be TRBD1, 5 bases matching. The sequence came from a man between 18 and 29 years old in good health. The sample taken for sequencing was naive CD4+ T cells sorted from blood. The intended sense of this specimen's cell subset or site label: CD45RA+ positively selected. Here the CDR3 is given as CASSLGVSVSPLHF. The nucleotide sequence reads as follows: TGCGCCAGCAGCTTAGGGGTTAGTGTATCACCCCTCCACTTT.